This T cell receptor beta chain derives from a study of tissue T cells after allogeneic stem cell transplantation. Produced via immunoSEQ multiplex PCR; TCRdb's table is partial and in-frame only. The sample has roughly 9,900 clones, roughly 60% seen once. CDR1 and CDR2 from the germline V gene are LNHNV and YYDKDF (reference sequence). V lost 3 bases and J lost 4, with 18 bases in between. The CDR3 has 16 amino acids. The source of this sequence is a woman aged 18 to 55 with breast cancer. The specimen was tissue from the jejunum, collected at autopsy. The genes are TRBV15 and TRBJ1-2; the D is unclear. Here the CDR3 reads CATSRQRTGGSYGYTF. The DNA of the CDR3 is TGTGCCACCAGCAGGCAAAGGACGGGCGGGTCCTATGGCTACACCTTC.